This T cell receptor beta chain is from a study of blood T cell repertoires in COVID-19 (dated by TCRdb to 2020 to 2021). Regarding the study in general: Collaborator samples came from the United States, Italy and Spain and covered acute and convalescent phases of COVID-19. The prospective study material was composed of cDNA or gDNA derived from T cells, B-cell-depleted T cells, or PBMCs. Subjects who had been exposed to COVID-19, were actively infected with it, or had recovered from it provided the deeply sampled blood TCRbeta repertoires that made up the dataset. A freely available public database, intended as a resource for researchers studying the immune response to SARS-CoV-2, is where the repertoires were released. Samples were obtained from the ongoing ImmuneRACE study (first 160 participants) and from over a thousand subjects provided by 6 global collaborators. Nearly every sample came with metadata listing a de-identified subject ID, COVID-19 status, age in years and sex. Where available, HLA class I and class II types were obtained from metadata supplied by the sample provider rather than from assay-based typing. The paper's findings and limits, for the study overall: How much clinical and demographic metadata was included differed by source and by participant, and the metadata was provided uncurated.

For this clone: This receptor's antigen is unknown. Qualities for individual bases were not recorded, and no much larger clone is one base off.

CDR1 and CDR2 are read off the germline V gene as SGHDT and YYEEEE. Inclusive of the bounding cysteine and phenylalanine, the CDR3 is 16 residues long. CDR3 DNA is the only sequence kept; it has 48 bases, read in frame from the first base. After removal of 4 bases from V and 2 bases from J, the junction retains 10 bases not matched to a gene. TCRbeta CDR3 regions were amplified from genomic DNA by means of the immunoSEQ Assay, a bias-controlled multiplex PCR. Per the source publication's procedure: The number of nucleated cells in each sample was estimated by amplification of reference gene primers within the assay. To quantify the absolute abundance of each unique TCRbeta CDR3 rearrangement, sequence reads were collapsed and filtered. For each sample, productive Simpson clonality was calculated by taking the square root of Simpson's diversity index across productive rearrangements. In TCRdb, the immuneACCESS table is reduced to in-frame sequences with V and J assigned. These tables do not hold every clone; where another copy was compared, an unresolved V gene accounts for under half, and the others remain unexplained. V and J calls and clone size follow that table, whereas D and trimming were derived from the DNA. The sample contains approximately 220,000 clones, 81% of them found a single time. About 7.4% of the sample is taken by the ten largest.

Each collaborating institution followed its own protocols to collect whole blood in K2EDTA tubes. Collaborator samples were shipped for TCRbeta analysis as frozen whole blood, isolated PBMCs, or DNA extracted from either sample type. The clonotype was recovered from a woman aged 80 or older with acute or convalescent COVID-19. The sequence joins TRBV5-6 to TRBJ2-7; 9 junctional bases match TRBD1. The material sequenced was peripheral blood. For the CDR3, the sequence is CASSAPGQGRTYEQYF. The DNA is TGTGCCAGCAGCGCCCCGGGACAGGGTAGAACCTACGAGCAGTACTTC.